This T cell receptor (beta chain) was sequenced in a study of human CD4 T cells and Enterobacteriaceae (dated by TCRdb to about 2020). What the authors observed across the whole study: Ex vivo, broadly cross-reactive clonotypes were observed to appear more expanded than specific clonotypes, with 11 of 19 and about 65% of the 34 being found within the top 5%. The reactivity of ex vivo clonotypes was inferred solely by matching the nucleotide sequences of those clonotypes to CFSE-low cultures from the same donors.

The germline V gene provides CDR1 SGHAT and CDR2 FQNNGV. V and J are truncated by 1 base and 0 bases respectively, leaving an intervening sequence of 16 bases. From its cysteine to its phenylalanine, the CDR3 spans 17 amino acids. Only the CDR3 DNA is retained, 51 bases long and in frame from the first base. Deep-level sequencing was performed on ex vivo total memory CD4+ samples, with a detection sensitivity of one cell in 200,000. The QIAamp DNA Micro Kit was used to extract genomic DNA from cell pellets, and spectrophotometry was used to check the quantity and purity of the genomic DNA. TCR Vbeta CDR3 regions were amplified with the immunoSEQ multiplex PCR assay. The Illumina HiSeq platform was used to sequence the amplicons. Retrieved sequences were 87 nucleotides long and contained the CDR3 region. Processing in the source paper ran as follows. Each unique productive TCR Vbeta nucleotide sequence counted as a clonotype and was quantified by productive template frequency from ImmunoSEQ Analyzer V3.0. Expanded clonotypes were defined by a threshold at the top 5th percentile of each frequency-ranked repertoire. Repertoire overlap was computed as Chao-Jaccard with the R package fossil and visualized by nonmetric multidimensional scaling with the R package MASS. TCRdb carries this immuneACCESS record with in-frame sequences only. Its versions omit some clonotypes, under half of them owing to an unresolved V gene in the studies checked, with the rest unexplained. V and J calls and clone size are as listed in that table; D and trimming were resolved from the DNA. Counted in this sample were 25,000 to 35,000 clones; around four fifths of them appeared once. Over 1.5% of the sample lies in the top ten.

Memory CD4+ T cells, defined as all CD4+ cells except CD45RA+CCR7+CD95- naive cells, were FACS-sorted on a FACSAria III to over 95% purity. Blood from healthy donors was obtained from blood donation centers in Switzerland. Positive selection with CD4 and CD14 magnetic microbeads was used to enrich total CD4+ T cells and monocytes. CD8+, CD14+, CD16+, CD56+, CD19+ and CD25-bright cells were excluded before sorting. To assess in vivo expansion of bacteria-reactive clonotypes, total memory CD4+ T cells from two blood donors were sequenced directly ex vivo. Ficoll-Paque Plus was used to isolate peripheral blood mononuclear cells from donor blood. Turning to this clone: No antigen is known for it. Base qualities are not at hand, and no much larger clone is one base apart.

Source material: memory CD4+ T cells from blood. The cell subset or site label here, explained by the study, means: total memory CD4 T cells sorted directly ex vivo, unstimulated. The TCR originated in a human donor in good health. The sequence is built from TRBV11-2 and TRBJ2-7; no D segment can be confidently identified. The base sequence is TGTGCCAGCAGCTTAGGAGAAGGCCCCTTGAGCTCCTACGAGCAGTACTTC. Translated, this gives CASSLGEGPLSSYEQYF.